This TCR beta chain was identified during a study of CD8 T cells in ankylosing spondylitis. TCRdb used MiXCR to reprocess the 5' RACE reads, holding one entry per CDR3 protein. The sample shows 240,000 or so distinct CDR3 sequences, roughly 8.6% of them seen only once. There are many counts of this clonotype. Deletions cut 5 bases from V and 9 bases from J, with 11 bases between. The CDR3 length is 12 residues. This receptor was obtained from a male donor with ankylosing spondylitis or in good health (not recorded which). The V call is TRBV12-3 or TRBV12-4, the J call TRBJ2-1; D is ambiguous. Sequencing input: blood, either unsorted or a sorted T cell fraction (not recorded which). The CDR3, as DNA: TGTGCCAGCAGTCATAGTGTGGGTGAGCAGTTCTTC. Translating gives CASSHSVGEQFF.